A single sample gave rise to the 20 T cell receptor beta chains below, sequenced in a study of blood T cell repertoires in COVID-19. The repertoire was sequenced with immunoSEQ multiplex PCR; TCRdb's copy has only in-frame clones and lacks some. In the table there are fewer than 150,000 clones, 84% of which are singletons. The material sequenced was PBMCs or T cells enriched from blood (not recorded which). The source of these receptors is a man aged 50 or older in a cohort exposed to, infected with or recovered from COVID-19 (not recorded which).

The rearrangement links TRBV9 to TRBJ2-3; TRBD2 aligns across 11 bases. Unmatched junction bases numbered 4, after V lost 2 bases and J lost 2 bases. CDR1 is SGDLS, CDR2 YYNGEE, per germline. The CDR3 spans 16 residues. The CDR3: CASSVSGGGPTDTQYF. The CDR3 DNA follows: TGTGCCAGCAGCGTTAGCGGGGGGGGACCCACAGATACGCAGTATTTT.

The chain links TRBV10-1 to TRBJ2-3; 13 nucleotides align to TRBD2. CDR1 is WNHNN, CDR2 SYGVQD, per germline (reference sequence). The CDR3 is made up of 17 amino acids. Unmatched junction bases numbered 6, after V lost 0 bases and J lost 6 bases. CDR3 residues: CASSESRLAGGRDTQYF. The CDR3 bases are TGCGCCAGCAGTGAGTCGCGACTAGCGGGGGGCCGTGATACGCAGTATTTT.

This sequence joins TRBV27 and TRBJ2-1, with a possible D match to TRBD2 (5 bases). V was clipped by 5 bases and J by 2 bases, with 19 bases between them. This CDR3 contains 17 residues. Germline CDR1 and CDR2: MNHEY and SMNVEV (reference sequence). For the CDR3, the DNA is TGTGCCAGCAGTACGCCCCTGGGAGCGTACACCTACAATGAGCAGTTCTTC. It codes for CASSTPLGAYTYNEQFF.

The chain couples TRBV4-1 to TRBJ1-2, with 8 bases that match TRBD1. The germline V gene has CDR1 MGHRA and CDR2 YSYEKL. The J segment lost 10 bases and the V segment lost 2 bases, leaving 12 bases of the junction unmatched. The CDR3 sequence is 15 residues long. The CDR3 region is CASSQTSTGESAYTF. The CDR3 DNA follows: TGCGCCAGCAGCCAAACGTCGACAGGGGAATCTGCCTACACCTTC.

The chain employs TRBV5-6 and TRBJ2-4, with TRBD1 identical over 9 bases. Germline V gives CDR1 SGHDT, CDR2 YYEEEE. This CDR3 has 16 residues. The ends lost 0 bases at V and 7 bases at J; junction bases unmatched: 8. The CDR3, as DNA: TGTGCCAGCAGCTTGGCCATGGACAGGGGATTGAACATTCAGTACTTC. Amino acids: CASSLAMDRGLNIQYF. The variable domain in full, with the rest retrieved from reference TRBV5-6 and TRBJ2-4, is DAGVTQSPTHLIKTRGQQVTLRCSPKSGHDTVSWYQQALGQGPQFIFQYYEEEERQRGNFPDRFSGHQFPNYSSELNVNALLLGDSALYLCASSLAMDRGLNIQYFGAGTRLSVL.

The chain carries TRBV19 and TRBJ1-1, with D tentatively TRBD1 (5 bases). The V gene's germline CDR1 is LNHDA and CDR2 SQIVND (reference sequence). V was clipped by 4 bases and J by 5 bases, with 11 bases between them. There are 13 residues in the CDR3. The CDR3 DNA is TGTGCCAGTAGTACGACAGTGGATACTGAAGCTTTCTTT. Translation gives CASSTTVDTEAFF.

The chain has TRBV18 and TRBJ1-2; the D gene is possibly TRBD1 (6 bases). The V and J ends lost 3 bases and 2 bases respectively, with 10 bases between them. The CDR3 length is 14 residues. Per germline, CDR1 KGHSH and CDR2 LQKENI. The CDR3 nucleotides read TGTGCCAGCTCACCTAAGGGACAAAACTATGGCTACACCTTC. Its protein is CASSPKGQNYGYTF.

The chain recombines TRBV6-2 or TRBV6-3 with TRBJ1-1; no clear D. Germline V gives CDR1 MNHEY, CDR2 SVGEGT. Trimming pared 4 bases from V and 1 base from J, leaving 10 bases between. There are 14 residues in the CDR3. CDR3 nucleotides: TGTGCCAGCAGTTCTACTACCCGGAACACTGAAGCTTTCTTT. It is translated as CASSSTTRNTEAFF.

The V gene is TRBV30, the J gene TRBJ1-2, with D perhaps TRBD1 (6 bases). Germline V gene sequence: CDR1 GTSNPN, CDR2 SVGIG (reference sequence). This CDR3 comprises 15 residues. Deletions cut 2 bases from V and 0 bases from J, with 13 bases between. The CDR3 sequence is CAWSPSGAANYGYTF. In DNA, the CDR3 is TGTGCCTGGAGTCCCTCAGGGGCGGCTAACTATGGCTACACCTTC.

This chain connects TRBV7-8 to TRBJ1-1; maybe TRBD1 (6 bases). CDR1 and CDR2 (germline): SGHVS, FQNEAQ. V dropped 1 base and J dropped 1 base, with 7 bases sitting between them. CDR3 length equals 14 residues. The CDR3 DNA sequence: TGTGCCAGCAGCTTAGGGACAGCGAACACTGAAGCTTTCTTT. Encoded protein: CASSLGTANTEAFF.

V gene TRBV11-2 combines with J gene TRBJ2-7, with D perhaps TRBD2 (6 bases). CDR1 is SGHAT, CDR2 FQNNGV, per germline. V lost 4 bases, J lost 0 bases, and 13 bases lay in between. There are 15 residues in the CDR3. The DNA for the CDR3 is TGTGCCAGCAGCTGGGCTGGCGGGGTCTCCTACGAGCAGTACTTC. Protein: CASSWAGGVSYEQYF.

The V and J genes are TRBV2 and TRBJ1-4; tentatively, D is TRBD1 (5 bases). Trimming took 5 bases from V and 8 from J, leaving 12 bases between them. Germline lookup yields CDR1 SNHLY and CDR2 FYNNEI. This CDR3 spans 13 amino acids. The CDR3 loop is CASSRGGDEKLFF. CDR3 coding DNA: TGTGCCAGCAGTCGCGGAGGGGACGAAAAACTGTTTTTT.

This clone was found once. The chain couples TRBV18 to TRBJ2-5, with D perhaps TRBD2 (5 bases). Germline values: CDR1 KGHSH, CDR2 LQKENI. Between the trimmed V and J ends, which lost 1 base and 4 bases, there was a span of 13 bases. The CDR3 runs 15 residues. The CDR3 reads CASSPRGPDGETQYF. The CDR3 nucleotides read TGTGCCAGCTCACCACGCGGGCCCGATGGAGAGACCCAGTACTTC.

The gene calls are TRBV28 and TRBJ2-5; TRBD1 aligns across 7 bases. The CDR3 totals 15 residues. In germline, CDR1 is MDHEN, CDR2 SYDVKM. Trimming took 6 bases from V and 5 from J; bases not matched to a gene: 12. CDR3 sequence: CASRRTGRGVETQYF. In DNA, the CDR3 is TGTGCCAGCAGGCGGACAGGCCGAGGGGTGGAGACCCAGTACTTC.

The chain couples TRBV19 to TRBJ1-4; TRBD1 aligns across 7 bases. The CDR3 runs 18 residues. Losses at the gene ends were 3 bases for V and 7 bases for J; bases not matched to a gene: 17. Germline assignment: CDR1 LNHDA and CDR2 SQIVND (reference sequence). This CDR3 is CASSIRQGRRRVIEKLFF. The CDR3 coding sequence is TGTGCCAGTAGTATCAGACAGGGACGAAGGAGGGTGATTGAAAAACTGTTTTTT.

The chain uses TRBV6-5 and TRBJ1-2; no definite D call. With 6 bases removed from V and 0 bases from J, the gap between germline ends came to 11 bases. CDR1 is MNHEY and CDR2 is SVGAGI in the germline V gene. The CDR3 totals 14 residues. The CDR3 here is CASRARGPNYGYTF. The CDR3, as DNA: TGTGCCAGCAGGGCCCGGGGTCCTAACTATGGCTACACCTTC.

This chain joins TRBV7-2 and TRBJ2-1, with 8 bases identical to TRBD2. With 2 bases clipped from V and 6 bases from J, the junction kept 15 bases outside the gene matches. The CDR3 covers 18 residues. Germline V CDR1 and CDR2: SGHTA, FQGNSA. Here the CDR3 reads CASSLTPLLAAASNEQFF. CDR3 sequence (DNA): TGTGCCAGCAGCTTAACCCCGCTACTAGCGGCCGCCAGCAATGAGCAGTTCTTC.

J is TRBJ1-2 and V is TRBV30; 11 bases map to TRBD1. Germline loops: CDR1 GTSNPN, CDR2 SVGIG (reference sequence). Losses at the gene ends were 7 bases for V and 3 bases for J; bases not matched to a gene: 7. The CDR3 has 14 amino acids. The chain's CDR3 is CAFSGQGAHYGYTF. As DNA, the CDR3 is TGTGCCTTTTCCGGACAGGGGGCACACTATGGCTACACCTTC.

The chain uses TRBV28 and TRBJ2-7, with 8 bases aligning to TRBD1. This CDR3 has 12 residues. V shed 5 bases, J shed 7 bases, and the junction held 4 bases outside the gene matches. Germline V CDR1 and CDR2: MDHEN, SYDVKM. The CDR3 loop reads CASSEDREEQYF. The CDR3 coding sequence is TGTGCCAGCAGTGAGGACAGGGAGGAGCAGTACTTC.

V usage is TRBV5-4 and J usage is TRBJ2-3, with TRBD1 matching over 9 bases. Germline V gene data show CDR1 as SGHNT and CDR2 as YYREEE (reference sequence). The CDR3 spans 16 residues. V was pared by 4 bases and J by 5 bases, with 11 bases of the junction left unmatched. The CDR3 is CASSDSGTGYGDTQYF. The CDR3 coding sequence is TGTGCCAGCAGCGACTCCGGGACAGGGTACGGAGATACGCAGTATTTT. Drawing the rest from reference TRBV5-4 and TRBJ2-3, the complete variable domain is ETGVTQSPTHLIKTRGQQVTLRCSSQSGHNTVSWYQQALGQGPQFIFQYYREEENGRGNFPPRFSGLQFPNYSSELNVNALELDDSALYLCASSDSGTGYGDTQYFGPGTRLTVL.